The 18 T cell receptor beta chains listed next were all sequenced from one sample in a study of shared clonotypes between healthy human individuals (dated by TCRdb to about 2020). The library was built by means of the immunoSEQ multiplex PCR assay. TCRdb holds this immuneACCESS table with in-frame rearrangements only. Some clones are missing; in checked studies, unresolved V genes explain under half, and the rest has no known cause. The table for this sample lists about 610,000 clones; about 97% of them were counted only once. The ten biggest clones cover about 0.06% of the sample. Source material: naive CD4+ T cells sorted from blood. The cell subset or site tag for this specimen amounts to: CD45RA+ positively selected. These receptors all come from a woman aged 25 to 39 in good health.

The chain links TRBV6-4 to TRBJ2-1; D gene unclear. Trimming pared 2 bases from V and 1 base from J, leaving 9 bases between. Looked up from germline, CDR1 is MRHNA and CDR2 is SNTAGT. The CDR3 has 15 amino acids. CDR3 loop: CASSDRTGSYNEQFF. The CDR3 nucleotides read TGTGCCAGCAGTGACCGGACCGGGTCCTACAATGAGCAGTTCTTC.

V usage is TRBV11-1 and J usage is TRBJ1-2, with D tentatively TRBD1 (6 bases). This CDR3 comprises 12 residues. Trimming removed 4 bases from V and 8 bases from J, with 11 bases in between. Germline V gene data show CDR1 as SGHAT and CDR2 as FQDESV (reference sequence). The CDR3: CASSSGQWGYTF. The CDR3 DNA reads TGTGCCAGCAGCTCCGGACAGTGGGGCTACACCTTC.

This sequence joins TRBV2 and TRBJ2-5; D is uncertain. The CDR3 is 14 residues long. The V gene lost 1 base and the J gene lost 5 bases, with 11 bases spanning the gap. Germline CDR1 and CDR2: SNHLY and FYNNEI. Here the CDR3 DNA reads TGTGCCAGCAGTGAAGACGCCCTGGGGGAGACCCAGTACTTC. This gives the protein CASSEDALGETQYF.

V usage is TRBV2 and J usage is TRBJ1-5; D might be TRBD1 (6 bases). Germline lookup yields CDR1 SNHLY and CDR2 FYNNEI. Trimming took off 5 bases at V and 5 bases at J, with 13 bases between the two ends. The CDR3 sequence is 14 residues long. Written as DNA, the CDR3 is TGTGCCAGCAGTTCGTCCGGGGGCGATCAGCCCCAGCATTTT. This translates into CASSSSGGDQPQHF.

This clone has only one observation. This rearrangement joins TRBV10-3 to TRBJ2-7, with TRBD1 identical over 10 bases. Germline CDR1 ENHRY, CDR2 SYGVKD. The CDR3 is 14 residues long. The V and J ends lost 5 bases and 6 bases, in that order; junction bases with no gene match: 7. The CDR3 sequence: CAISQDRGAFEQYF. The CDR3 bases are TGTGCCATCAGTCAGGACAGGGGGGCCTTCGAGCAGTACTTC.

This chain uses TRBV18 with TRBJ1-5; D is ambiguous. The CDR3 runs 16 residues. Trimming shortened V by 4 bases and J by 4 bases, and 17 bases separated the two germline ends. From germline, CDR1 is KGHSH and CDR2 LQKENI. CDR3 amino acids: CASSLDSKGENQPQHF. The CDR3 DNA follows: TGTGCCAGCTCACTGGATTCGAAGGGTGAGAATCAGCCCCAGCATTTT.

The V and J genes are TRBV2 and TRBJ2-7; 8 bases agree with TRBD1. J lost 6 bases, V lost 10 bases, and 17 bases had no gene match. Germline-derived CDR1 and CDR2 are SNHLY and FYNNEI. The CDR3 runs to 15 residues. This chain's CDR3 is CANLLSRTGSGEQYF. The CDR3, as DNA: TGTGCCAACCTCCTCTCGAGGACAGGGTCTGGCGAGCAGTACTTC.

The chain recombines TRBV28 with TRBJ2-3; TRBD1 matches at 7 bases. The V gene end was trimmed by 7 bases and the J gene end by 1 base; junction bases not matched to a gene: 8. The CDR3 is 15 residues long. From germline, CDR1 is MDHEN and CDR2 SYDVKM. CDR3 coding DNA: TGTGCCAGCACCCCAGGGGGTGCTGGCACAGATACGCAGTATTTT. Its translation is CASTPGGAGTDTQYF.

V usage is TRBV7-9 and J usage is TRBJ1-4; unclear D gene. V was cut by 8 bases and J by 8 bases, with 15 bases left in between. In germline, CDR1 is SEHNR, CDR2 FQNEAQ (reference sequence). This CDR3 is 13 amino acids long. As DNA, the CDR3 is TGTGCCAGCTCGACGGGGAGTCAAGAAAAACTGTTTTTT. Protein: CASSTGSQEKLFF.

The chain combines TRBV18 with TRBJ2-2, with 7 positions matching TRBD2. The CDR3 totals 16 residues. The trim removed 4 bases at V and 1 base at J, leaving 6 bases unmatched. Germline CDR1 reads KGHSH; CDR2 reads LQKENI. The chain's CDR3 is CASSRHSSGNTGELFF. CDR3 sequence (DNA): TGTGCCAGCTCACGGCATTCTAGCGGGAACACCGGGGAGCTGTTTTTT.

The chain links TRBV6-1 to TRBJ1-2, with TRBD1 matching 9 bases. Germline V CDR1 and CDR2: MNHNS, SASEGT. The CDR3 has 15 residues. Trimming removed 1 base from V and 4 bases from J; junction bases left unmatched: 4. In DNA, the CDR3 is TGTGCCAGCAGTGAAGGACAGGGGGGCCTCTATGGCTACACCTTC. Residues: CASSEGQGGLYGYTF.

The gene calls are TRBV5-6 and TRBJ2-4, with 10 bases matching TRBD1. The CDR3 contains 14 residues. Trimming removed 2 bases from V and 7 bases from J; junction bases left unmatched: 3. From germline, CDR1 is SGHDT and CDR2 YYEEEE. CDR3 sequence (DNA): TGTGCCAGCAGCTTTAGGACAGGGGGGAACATTCAGTACTTC. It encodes CASSFRTGGNIQYF.

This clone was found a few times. The CDR3 DNA sequence: TGTGCCAGCTCCAATCAGGGCAACTATGGCTACACCTTC. It is translated as CASSNQGNYGYTF. The chain employs TRBV19 and TRBJ1-2; TRBD1 is a possible D gene (5 bases). The germline V gene encodes CDR1 LNHDA and CDR2 SQIVND (reference sequence). V lost 9 bases and J lost 2, with 13 bases in between. The CDR3 length is 13 residues.

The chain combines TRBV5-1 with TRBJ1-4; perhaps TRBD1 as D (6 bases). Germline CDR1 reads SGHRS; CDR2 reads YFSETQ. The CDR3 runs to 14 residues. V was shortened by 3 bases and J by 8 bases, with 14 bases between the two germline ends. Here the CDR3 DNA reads TGCGCCAGCAGCTCAAACACTGACAGGGAAAAACTGTTTTTT. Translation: CASSSNTDREKLFF.

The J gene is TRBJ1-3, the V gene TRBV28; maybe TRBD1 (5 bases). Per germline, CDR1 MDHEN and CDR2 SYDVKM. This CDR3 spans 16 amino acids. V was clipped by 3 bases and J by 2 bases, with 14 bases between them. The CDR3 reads CASSFVAGLTGNTIYF. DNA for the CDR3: TGTGCCAGCAGTTTCGTCGCGGGGCTCACTGGAAACACCATATATTTT.

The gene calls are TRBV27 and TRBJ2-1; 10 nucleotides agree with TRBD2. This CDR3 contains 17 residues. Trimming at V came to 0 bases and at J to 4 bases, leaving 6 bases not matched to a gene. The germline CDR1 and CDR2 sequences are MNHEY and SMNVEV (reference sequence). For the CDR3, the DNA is TGTGCCAGCAGTTTATCGGCTAGCGGGAGTGGGTACAATGAGCAGTTCTTC. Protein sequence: CASSLSASGSGYNEQFF.

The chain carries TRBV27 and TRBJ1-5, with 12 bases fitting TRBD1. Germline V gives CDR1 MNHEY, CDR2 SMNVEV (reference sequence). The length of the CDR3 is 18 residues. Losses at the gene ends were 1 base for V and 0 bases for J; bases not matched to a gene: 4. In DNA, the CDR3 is TGTGCCAGCAGTTTATTGGGACAGGGGGCAGATAGCAATCAGCCCCAGCATTTT. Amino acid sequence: CASSLLGQGADSNQPQHF.

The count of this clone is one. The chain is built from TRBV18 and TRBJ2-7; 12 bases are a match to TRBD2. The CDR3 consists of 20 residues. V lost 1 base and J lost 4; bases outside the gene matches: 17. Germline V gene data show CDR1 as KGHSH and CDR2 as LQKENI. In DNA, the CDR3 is TGTGCCAGCTCACCACTTCCGGGACAGACCACTAGCGGGAGGTTGTACGAGCAGTACTTC. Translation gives CASSPLPGQTTSGRLYEQYF.